These 9 T cell receptor beta chains were sequenced from one sample in a study of cytomegalovirus exposure and HLA in healthy donors. This PCR relied on a set of 60 Vbeta primers and 13 Jbeta primers. Assay used: immunoSEQ multiplex PCR; TCRdb lists only in-frame clones, some missing. Its clone listing holds about 170,000 clones. Sequencing used PBMCs. The receptors derive from a woman aged 18-29 years in good health and CMV-seropositive.

The chain couples TRBV7-2 to TRBJ1-4; unclear D gene. V was trimmed by 2 bases and J by 0 bases, leaving 7 bases between them. The germline gives CDR1 SGHTA, CDR2 FQGNSA. The CDR3 has 15 amino acids. The CDR3 here is CASSLQVATNEKLFF. DNA for the CDR3: TGTGCCAGCAGCTTACAGGTTGCAACTAATGAAAAACTGTTTTTT.

The gene calls are TRBV7-9 and TRBJ1-1; maybe TRBD1 (6 bases). Trimming removed 5 bases from V and 1 base from J, with 14 bases in between. The CDR3 consists of 15 residues. Germline V gene lookup returns CDR1 SEHNR and CDR2 FQNEAQ (reference sequence). The CDR3 reads CASSLGGLKNTEAFF. CDR3 DNA sequence: TGTGCCAGCAGCCTAGGGGGGCTGAAGAACACTGAAGCTTTCTTT.

J is TRBJ2-7 and V is TRBV7-2; TRBD2 agrees at 9 bases. Unmatched junction bases numbered 0, after V lost 3 bases and J lost 0 bases. Germline assignment: CDR1 SGHTA and CDR2 FQGNSA. CDR3 length: 14 amino acids. The CDR3 DNA is TGTGCCAGCAGCTTGACTAGCGGCTCCTACGAGCAGTACTTC. Protein sequence: CASSLTSGSYEQYF.

The V and J genes are TRBV2 and TRBJ1-6, with 8 bases fitting TRBD1. Germline values: CDR1 SNHLY, CDR2 FYNNEI. Losses at the gene ends were 6 bases for V and 4 bases for J; bases not matched to a gene: 2. This CDR3 contains 14 residues. The CDR3 DNA is TGTGCCAGCAGGGACAGGGATTATAATTCACCCCTCCACTTT. It is translated as CASRDRDYNSPLHF. Combining the CDR3 with reference TRBV2 and TRBJ1-6 gives the whole variable domain EPEVTQTPSHQVTQMGQEVILRCVPISNHLYFYWYRQILGQKVEFLVSFYNNEISEKSEIFDDQFSVERPDGSNFTLKIRSTKLEDSAMYFCASRDRDYNSPLHFGNGTRLTVT.

V is TRBV6-5 and J is TRBJ1-4; D not certain. This CDR3 is built from 15 residues. Germline lookup yields CDR1 MNHEY and CDR2 SVGAGI. V lost 2 bases to trimming and J lost 0 bases, with 7 bases between them. The CDR3 DNA follows: TGTGCCAGCAGTTACGGAGCGGCAACTAATGAAAAACTGTTTTTT. It codes for CASSYGAATNEKLFF.

The chain uses TRBV4-2 and TRBJ1-1, with D possibly matching TRBD1 (6 bases). The V end lost 1 base, the J end lost 3 bases, and 15 bases lay between the germline ends. Germline lookup yields CDR1 LGHNA and CDR2 YNFKEQ. The CDR3 is 16 amino acids. The CDR3 bases are TGTGCCAGCAGCCAAGTACAGGGTTCAGCGGACACTGAAGCTTTCTTT. Translating gives CASSQVQGSADTEAFF.

V is TRBV19 and J is TRBJ1-2; 8 nucleotides agree with TRBD1. The CDR3 contains 15 residues. Trimming took 4 bases from V and 4 from J; bases not matched to a gene: 8. Looked up from germline, CDR1 is LNHDA and CDR2 is SQIVND (reference sequence). The CDR3 DNA follows: TGTGCCAGTAGTACAAACAGGGGGAGCGTCTATGGCTACACCTTC. Translated, it gives CASSTNRGSVYGYTF.

V gene TRBV7-2 combines with J gene TRBJ1-1; D remains unclear. V lost 1 base, J lost 0 bases, and 6 bases lay in between. This CDR3 has 14 residues. Germline V gives CDR1 SGHTA, CDR2 FQGNSA. CDR3 loop: CASSLVQMNTEAFF. The DNA for the CDR3 is TGTGCCAGCAGCTTAGTCCAGATGAACACTGAAGCTTTCTTT.

The chain links TRBV2 to TRBJ2-2; D is unresolved. Trimming shortened V by 1 base and J by 2 bases, and 5 bases separated the two germline ends. Per germline, CDR1 SNHLY and CDR2 FYNNEI. This CDR3 has 14 residues. The CDR3 loop is CASSEGRNTGELFF. The CDR3 nucleotides are TGTGCCAGCAGTGAAGGTAGAAACACCGGGGAGCTGTTTTTT.